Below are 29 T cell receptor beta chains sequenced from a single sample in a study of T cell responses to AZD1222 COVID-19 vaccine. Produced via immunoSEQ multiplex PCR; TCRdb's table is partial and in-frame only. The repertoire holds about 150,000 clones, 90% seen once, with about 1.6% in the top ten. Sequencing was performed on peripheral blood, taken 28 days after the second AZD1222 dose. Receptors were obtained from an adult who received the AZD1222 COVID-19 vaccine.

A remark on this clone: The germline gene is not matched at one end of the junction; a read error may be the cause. The CDR3 coding sequence is TGTGCCAGCTCACCCGGGCTAGCCTCCGACAATGAGCAGTTCTTC. This translates into CASSPGLASDNEQFF. The genes are TRBV18 and TRBJ2-1; weak D call: TRBD2 (5 bases). CDR1 is KGHSH and CDR2 is LQKENI in the germline V gene. The length of the CDR3 is 15 residues.

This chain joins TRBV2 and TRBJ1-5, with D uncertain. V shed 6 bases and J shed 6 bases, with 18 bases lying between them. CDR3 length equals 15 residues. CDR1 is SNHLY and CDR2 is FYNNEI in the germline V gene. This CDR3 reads CASSLGLAGAQPQHF. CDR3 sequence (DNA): TGTGCCAGCAGCTTGGGCCTCGCGGGAGCTCAGCCCCAGCATTTT. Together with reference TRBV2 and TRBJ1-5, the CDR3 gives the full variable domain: EPEVTQTPSHQVTQMGQEVILRCVPISNHLYFYWYRQILGQKVEFLVSFYNNEISEKSEIFDDQFSVERPDGSNFTLKIRSTKLEDSAMYFCASSLGLAGAQPQHFGDGTRLSIL.

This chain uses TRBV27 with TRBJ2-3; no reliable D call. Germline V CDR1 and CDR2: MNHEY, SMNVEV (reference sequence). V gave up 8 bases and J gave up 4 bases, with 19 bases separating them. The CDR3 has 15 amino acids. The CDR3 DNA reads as TGTGCCAGCGGGTTAAGACGGAATCCCCCAGATACGCAGTATTTT. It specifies CASGLRRNPPDTQYF.

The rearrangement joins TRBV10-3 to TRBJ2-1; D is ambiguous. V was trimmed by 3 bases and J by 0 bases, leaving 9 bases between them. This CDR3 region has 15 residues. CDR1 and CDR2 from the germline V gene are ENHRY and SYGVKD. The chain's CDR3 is CAISELPSSYNEQFF. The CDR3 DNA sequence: TGTGCCATCAGTGAACTCCCTAGCTCCTACAATGAGCAGTTCTTC.

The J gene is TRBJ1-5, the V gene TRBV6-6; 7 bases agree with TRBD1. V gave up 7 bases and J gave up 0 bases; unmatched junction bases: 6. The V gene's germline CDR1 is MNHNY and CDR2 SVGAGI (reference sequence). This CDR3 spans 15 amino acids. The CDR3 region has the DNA TGTGCCAGCACCTCGGGGGACAGTAGCAATCAGCCCCAGCATTTT. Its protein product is CASTSGDSSNQPQHF.

CDR3 DNA: TGTGCCAGCAGCTTAATAAGGGGACAGACATACAATGAGCAGTTCTTC. This gives the protein CASSLIRGQTYNEQFF. This sequence joins TRBV7-9 and TRBJ2-1; TRBD1 matches at 7 bases. The CDR3 contains 16 residues. Trimming removed 2 bases from V and 4 bases from J; junction bases left unmatched: 8. In germline, CDR1 is SEHNR, CDR2 FQNEAQ (reference sequence).

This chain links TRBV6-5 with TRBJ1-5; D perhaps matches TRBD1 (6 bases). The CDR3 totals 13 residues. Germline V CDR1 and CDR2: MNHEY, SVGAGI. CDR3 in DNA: TGTGCAACAACCCGGGGGGCGCATCAGCCCCAGCATTTT. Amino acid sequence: CATTRGAHQPQHF.

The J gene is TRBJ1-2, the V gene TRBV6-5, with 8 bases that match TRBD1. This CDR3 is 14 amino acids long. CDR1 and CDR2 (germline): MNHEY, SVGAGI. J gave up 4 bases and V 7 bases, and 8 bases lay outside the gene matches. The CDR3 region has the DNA TGTGCCAGCAAACTAGGACAGGGCGTCTATGGCTACACCTTC. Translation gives CASKLGQGVYGYTF.

The chain's CDR3 is CASSEARGYGYTF. The DNA for the CDR3 is TGTGCCAGCAGTGAAGCTAGGGGTTATGGCTACACCTTC. This chain links TRBV6-1 with TRBJ1-2, with D possibly TRBD1 on 5 matching bases. The CDR3 spans 13 residues. Germline V gene sequence: CDR1 MNHNS, CDR2 SASEGT. V lost 0 bases and J 5 bases, leaving 7 bases between the germline ends.

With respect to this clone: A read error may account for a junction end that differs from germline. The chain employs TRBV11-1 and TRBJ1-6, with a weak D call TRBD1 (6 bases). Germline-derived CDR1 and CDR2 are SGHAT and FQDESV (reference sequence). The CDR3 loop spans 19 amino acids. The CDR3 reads CASSLAGGGVDSHNSPLHF. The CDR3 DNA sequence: TGTGCCAGCAGCTTAGCGGGAGGGGGGGTCGACTCCCATAATTCACCCCTCCACTTT.

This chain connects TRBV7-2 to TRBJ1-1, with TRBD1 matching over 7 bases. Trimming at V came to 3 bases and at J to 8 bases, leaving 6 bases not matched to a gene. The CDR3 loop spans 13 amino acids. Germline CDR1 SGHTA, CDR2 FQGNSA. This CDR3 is CASSFTSGGEAFF. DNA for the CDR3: TGTGCCAGCAGCTTTACTTCAGGGGGGGAAGCTTTCTTT.

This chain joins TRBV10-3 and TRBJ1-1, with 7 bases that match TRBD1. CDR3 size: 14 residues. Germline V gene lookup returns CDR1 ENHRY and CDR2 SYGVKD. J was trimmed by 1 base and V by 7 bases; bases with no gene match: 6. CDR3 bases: TGTGCCATCACTAGGGCAGGGGGGAACACTGAAGCTTTCTTT. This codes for CAITRAGGNTEAFF.

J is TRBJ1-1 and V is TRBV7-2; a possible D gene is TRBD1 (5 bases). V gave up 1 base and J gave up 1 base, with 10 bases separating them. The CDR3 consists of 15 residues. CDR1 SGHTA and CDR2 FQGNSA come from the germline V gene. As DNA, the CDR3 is TGTGCCAGCAGCTTAGTCGTACAGGCGAACACTGAAGCTTTCTTT. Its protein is CASSLVVQANTEAFF.

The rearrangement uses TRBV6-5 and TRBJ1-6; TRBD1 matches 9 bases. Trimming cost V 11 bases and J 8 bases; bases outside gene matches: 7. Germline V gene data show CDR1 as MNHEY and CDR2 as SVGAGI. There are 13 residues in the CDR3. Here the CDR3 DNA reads TGTGCCGCGGGACAGGGTTTGCATTCACCCCTCCACTTT. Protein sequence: CAAGQGLHSPLHF.

This CDR3 reads CASSQDSSRYNEQFF. The CDR3 DNA reads as TGTGCCAGCAGCCAAGATTCTAGCAGATACAATGAGCAGTTCTTC. The V call is TRBV7-9, the J call TRBJ2-1, with D possibly being TRBD2 (5 bases). Between the trimmed V and J ends, which lost 5 bases and 4 bases, there was a span of 15 bases. This CDR3 comprises 15 residues. Germline lookup yields CDR1 SEHNR and CDR2 FQNEAQ (reference sequence).

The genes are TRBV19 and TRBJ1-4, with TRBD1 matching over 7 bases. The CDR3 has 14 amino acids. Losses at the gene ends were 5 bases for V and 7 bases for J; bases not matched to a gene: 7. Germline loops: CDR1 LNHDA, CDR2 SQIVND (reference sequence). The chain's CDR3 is CASSSGTVGEKLFF. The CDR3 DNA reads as TGTGCCAGTAGTTCCGGGACAGTTGGTGAAAAACTGTTTTTT.

This CDR3 is CASSPPGVMNTEAFF. CDR3 in DNA: TGTGCCAGCAGTCCCCCGGGCGTCATGAACACTGAAGCTTTCTTT. The V and J genes are TRBV6-5 and TRBJ1-1, with D unclear. The CDR3 spans 15 residues. Germline V gene lookup returns CDR1 MNHEY and CDR2 SVGAGI. Trimming took off 5 bases at V and 0 bases at J, with 13 bases between the two ends.

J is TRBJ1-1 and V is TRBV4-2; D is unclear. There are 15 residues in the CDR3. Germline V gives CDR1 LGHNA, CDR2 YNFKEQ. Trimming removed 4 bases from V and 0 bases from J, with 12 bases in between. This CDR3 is CASSLNTLMNTEAFF. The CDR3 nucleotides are TGTGCCAGCAGCCTGAACACTCTTATGAACACTGAAGCTTTCTTT.

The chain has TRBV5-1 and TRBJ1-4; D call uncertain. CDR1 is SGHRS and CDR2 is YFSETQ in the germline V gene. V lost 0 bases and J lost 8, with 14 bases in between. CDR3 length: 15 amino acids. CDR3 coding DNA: TGCGCCAGCAGCTTGGAGCTGTCCCGGTCCGAAAAACTGTTTTTT. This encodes CASSLELSRSEKLFF.

The CDR3 coding sequence is TGTGCCAGCAGTTTGGATAGCGGGGGATCCCTTGGGGCCAACGTCCTGACTTTC. It translates to CASSLDSGGSLGANVLTF. The chain links TRBV27 to TRBJ2-6, with TRBD2 identical over 9 bases. The V and J ends lost 3 bases and 3 bases, in that order; junction bases with no gene match: 9. Germline CDR1 MNHEY, CDR2 SMNVEV (reference sequence). There are 18 residues in the CDR3.

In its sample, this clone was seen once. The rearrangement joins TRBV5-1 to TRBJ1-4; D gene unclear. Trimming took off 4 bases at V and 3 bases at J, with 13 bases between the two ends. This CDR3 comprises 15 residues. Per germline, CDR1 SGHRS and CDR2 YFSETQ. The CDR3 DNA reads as TGCGCCAGCAGCGTCACGGGGTTGGCTAATGAAAAACTGTTTTTT. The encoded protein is CASSVTGLANEKLFF. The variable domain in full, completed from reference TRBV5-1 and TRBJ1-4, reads KAGVTQTPRYLIKTRGQQVTLSCSPISGHRSVSWYQQTPGQGLQFLFEYFSETQRNKGNFPGRFSGRQFSNSRSEMNVSTLELGDSALYLCASSVTGLANEKLFFGSGTQLSVL.

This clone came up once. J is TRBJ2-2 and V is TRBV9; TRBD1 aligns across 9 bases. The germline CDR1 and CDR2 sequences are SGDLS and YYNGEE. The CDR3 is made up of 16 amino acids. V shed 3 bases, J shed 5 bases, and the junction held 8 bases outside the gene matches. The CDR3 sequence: CASSAWGTGFTGELFF. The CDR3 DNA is TGTGCCAGCAGCGCCTGGGGGACAGGGTTTACCGGGGAGCTGTTTTTT.

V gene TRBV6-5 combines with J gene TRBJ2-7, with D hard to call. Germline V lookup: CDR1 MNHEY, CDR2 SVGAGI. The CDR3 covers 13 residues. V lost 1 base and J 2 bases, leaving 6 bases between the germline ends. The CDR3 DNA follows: TGTGCCAGCAGTTACTTGGGCCCCTACGAGCAGTACTTC. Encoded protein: CASSYLGPYEQYF.

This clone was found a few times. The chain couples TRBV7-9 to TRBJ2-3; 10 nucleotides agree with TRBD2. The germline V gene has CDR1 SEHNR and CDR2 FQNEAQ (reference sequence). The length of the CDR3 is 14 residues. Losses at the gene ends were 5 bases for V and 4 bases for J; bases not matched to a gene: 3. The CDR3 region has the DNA TGTGCCAGCAGCCCCAGCGGGGGGGCAGATACGCAGTATTTT. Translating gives CASSPSGGADTQYF.

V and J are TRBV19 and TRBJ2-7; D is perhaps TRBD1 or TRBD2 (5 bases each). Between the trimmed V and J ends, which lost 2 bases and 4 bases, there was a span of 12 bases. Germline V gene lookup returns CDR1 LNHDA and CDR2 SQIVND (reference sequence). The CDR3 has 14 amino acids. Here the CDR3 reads CASSIFSGSYEQYF. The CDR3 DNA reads TGTGCCAGTAGTATATTCTCAGGGAGTTACGAGCAGTACTTC. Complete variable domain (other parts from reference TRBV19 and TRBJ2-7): DGGITQSPKYLFRKEGQNVTLSCEQNLNHDAMYWYRQDPGQGLRLIYYSQIVNDFQKGDIAEGYSVSREKKESFPLTVTSAQKNPTAFYLCASSIFSGSYEQYFGPGTRLTVT.

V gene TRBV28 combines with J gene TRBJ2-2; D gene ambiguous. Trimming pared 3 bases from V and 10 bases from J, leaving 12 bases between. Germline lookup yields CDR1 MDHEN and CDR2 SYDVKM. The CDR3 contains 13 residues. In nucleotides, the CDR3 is TGTGCCAGCAGTTTCGACCCCCCGCTGGAGCTGTTTTTT. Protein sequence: CASSFDPPLELFF.

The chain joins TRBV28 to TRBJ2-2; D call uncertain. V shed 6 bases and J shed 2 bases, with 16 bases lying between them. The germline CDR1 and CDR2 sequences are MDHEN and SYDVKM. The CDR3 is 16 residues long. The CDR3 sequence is CASRFRSLENTGELFF. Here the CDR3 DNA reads TGTGCCAGCAGGTTCCGTTCGCTAGAAAACACCGGGGAGCTGTTTTTT.

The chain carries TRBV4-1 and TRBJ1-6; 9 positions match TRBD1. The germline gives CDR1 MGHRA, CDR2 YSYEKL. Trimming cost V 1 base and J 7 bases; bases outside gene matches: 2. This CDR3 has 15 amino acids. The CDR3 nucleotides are TGCGCCAGCAGCCAAGCGGACAGGGGAAATTCACCCCTCCACTTT. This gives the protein CASSQADRGNSPLHF.

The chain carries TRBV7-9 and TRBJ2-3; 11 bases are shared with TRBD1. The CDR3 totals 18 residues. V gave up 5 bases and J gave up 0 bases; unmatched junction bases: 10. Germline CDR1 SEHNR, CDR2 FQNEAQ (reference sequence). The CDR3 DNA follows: TGTGCCAGCAGCATTGGGACAGGGGGACTGGCTAGCACAGATACGCAGTATTTT. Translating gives CASSIGTGGLASTDTQYF.